What follows are 31 T cell receptor beta chains derived from one specimen sequenced in a study of T-cell reconstitution after alpha-beta-depleted transplantation in children. Library preparation (for TCRbeta) was performed with unique molecular identifiers. Via MiXCR, TCRdb re-called the PCR reads, giving one row per CDR3 protein. The table has 440,000 or so distinct CDR3 sequences, 43% seen once. The sample consisted of PBMCs, taken before TCRalphabeta/CD19-depleted stem cell transplant. These receptors were obtained from a girl aged 2 to 10 with aplastic anemia, due to receive a stem cell transplant.

In its sample, this clonotype was seen a few times. V is TRBV19 and J is TRBJ2-7; a weak D match, TRBD2 (6 bases). Germline V gene lookup returns CDR1 LNHDA and CDR2 SQIVND (reference sequence). CDR3 length equals 14 residues. V was pared by 5 bases and J by 0 bases, with 11 bases between. CDR3 sequence: CASSPSVSSYEQYF. The DNA for the CDR3 is TGTGCCAGTAGTCCTAGCGTTTCCTCCTACGAGCAGTACTTC.

The CDR3 loop is CASIRRHGREETQYF. The CDR3 bases are TGTGCCAGCATAAGGAGACACGGACGTGAAGAGACCCAGTACTTC. The chain links TRBV28 to TRBJ2-5; D is uncertain. The CDR3 is 15 amino acids. In germline, CDR1 is MDHEN, CDR2 SYDVKM. The V gene lost 7 bases and the J gene lost 3 bases, with 18 bases spanning the gap. The complete variable domain, with remaining parts taken from reference TRBV28 and TRBJ2-5, reads DVKVTQSSRYLVKRTGEKVFLECVQDMDHENMFWYRQDPGLGLRLIYFSYDVKMKEKGDIPEGYSVSREKKERFSLILESASTNQTSMYLCASIRRHGREETQYFGPGTRLLVL.

The V call is TRBV5-1, the J call TRBJ1-3; 8 bases map to TRBD1. Germline CDR1 reads SGHRS; CDR2 reads YFSETQ. The CDR3 is 16 residues long. V was pared by 4 bases and J by 0 bases, with 6 bases of the junction left unmatched. The CDR3 region is CASSAGQGSSGNTIYF. The DNA of the CDR3 is TGCGCCAGCAGCGCCGGACAGGGAAGCTCTGGAAACACCATATATTTT. Together with reference TRBV5-1 and TRBJ1-3, the CDR3 gives the full variable domain: KAGVTQTPRYLIKTRGQQVTLSCSPISGHRSVSWYQQTPGQGLQFLFEYFSETQRNKGNFPGRFSGRQFSNSRSEMNVSTLELGDSALYLCASSAGQGSSGNTIYFGEGSWLTVV.

This clonotype appeared a few times. CDR3 amino acids: CASRRTGPTGELFF. CDR3 in DNA: TGTGCCAGCAGGCGTACAGGACCCACCGGGGAGCTGTTTTTT. The V call is TRBV12-3 or TRBV12-4, the J call TRBJ2-2, with D maybe TRBD1 (5 bases). CDR3 size: 14 residues. V was shortened by 6 bases and J by 4 bases, with 12 bases between the two germline ends.

A few counts support this clonotype. This chain joins TRBV10-3 and TRBJ2-7; 11 bases are shared with TRBD1. CDR3 length equals 15 residues. Germline loops: CDR1 ENHRY, CDR2 SYGVKD. The trim removed 6 bases at V and 5 bases at J, leaving 9 bases unmatched. The CDR3 loop is CAIRGPGQGADEQYF. The CDR3 DNA reads TGTGCCATCAGGGGCCCCGGACAGGGGGCGGACGAGCAGTACTTC.

This clonotype was counted between two and nine times. The V call is TRBV29-1, the J call TRBJ1-1; 11 bases agree with TRBD1. V shed 7 bases and J 0 bases; nucleotides not matched to a gene: 1. This CDR3 region has 13 residues. Germline CDR1 SQVTM, CDR2 ANQGSEA. The CDR3 region is CSGTGGMNTEAFF. The CDR3, as DNA: TGCAGCGGGACAGGGGGCATGAACACTGAAGCTTTCTTT.

This clonotype was picked up many times. V is TRBV20-1 and J is TRBJ2-2, with TRBD2 identical over 7 bases. This CDR3 spans 14 amino acids. Trimming took 5 bases from V and 7 from J; bases not matched to a gene: 10. The germline V gene encodes CDR1 DFQATT and CDR2 SNEGSKA (reference sequence). The CDR3 loop reads CSAGAGIVGGELFF. The CDR3 nucleotides read TGCAGTGCTGGAGCGGGAATTGTGGGCGGGGAGCTGTTTTTT.

The rearrangement joins TRBV7-9 to TRBJ2-1; D might be TRBD2 (6 bases). This CDR3 comprises 14 residues. Germline loops: CDR1 SEHNR, CDR2 FQNEAQ (reference sequence). The ends were cut back, 4 bases at V and 9 bases at J, with 16 bases in the middle. CDR3 nucleotide sequence: TGTGCCAGCAGCTCCCGGGACTCTGGGGGTGAGCAGTTCTTC. It translates to CASSSRDSGGEQFF.

CDR3 bases: TGCGCCAGCAGCTTGAGAGGACTTCCGAACACCGGGGAGCTGTTTTTT. It yields the protein CASSLRGLPNTGELFF. The V call is TRBV5-1, the J call TRBJ2-2; tentative D call: TRBD2 (5 bases). Germline CDR1 reads SGHRS; CDR2 reads YFSETQ. V shed 1 base and J shed 0 bases, with 10 bases lying between them. The CDR3 is made up of 16 amino acids.

This clonotype was seen repeatedly, ten times or more. The chain links TRBV20-1 to TRBJ2-1; D is uncertain. CDR3 length: 14 amino acids. Per the germline V gene, CDR1 is DFQATT and CDR2 is SNEGSKA (reference sequence). V shed 0 bases and J shed 4 bases, with 10 bases lying between them. CDR3 sequence: CSARDRSNYNEQFF. CDR3 DNA: TGCAGTGCTAGAGATCGGAGCAATTACAATGAGCAGTTCTTC.

J is TRBJ2-3 and V is TRBV30, with D tentatively TRBD1 (6 bases). The V end lost 2 bases, the J end lost 2 bases, and 11 bases lay between the germline ends. CDR1 is GTSNPN and CDR2 is SVGIG in the germline V gene (reference sequence). The CDR3 length is 14 residues. The CDR3 protein is CAWSPGHPTDTQYF. The CDR3 bases are TGTGCCTGGAGTCCGGGACACCCCACAGATACGCAGTATTTT.

This clonotype has only a few counts. The chain is built from TRBV23-1 and TRBJ2-1, with D possibly matching TRBD2 (6 bases). Being an ORF, TRBV23-1 has a function that is uncertain. The V end was cut by 8 bases, the J end by 6 bases, with 23 bases between. The CDR3 has 16 residues. CDR3 coding DNA: TGCGCCAGCTGCCAGCCGGGGCAGGGAGGAGGCAATGAGCAGTTCTTC. It codes for CASCQPGQGGGNEQFF.

The chain combines TRBV7-9 with TRBJ2-7; D possibly matches TRBD1 or TRBD2 (5 bases each). The ends were cut back, 8 bases at V and 1 base at J, with 15 bases in the middle. Germline V gene sequence: CDR1 SEHNR, CDR2 FQNEAQ (reference sequence). The CDR3 totals 14 residues. CDR3 DNA: TGTGCCAGCGGGGCAGGACTCCATTCCTACGAGCAGTACTTC. Its protein product is CASGAGLHSYEQYF. Using reference TRBV7-9 and TRBJ2-7 for the parts outside the CDR3, the full variable domain is DTGVSQNPRHKITKRGQNVTFRCDPISEHNRLYWYRQTLGQGPEFLTYFQNEAQLEKSRLLSDRFSAERPKGSFSTLEIQRTEQGDSAMYLCASGAGLHSYEQYFGPGTRLTVT.

This sequence joins TRBV28 and TRBJ2-1, with D possibly TRBD2 on 6 matching bases. The germline V and J ends were trimmed by 7 bases and 4 bases, with 20 bases remaining between them. The germline gives CDR1 MDHEN, CDR2 SYDVKM. The CDR3 covers 16 residues. This chain's CDR3 is CASTGSPPGVYNEQFF. The CDR3 DNA sequence: TGTGCCAGCACCGGGAGTCCCCCGGGGGTTTACAATGAGCAGTTCTTC.

The gene calls are TRBV12-3 or TRBV12-4 and TRBJ1-5; D is unclear. Trimming took off 8 bases at V and 0 bases at J, with 11 bases between the two ends. The CDR3 is 14 amino acids. The CDR3 loop is CASGKGNSNQPQHF. CDR3 nucleotide sequence: TGTGCCAGCGGCAAGGGTAATAGCAATCAGCCCCAGCATTTT.

This clonotype is a singleton in its sample. The gene calls are TRBV27 and TRBJ2-7, with 10 bases fitting TRBD2. J gave up 6 bases and V 5 bases, and 4 bases lay outside the gene matches. This CDR3 is 13 amino acids long. Germline loops: CDR1 MNHEY, CDR2 SMNVEV (reference sequence). The CDR3 protein is CASSNRLAGEQYF. The CDR3, as DNA: TGTGCCAGCAGTAACAGACTAGCGGGCGAGCAGTACTTC.

CDR3 DNA: TGTGCCAGCAGCCCCCAGACAGTGAAGGCCGGGGAGCTGTTTTTT. It specifies CASSPQTVKAGELFF. V gene TRBV7-6 combines with J gene TRBJ2-2; D is possibly TRBD1 (5 bases). V was trimmed by 5 bases and J by 6 bases, leaving 16 bases between them. From germline, CDR1 is SGHVS and CDR2 FNYEAQ. The CDR3 runs 15 residues.

This clonotype showed up many times. The V gene is TRBV28, the J gene TRBJ2-2, with D maybe TRBD2 (6 bases). Germline V CDR1 and CDR2: MDHEN, SYDVKM. Deletions cut 6 bases from V and 2 bases from J, with 10 bases between. CDR3 length: 14 residues. The CDR3 coding sequence is TGTGCCAGCAGACTGGGGGGAAACACCGGGGAGCTGTTTTTT. The encoded protein is CASRLGGNTGELFF. Together with reference TRBV28 and TRBJ2-2, the CDR3 gives the full variable domain: DVKVTQSSRYLVKRTGEKVFLECVQDMDHENMFWYRQDPGLGLRLIYFSYDVKMKEKGDIPEGYSVSREKKERFSLILESASTNQTSMYLCASRLGGNTGELFFGEGSRLTVL.

This clonotype was observed a few times. The chain carries TRBV12-3 or TRBV12-4 and TRBJ1-3, with D perhaps matching TRBD1 (6 bases). This CDR3 has 15 residues. Trimming stripped 6 bases from V and 0 bases from J, with 12 bases between. CDR3 amino acids: CASSLDRISGNTIYF. The DNA of the CDR3 is TGTGCCAGCAGCCTCGACAGGATCTCTGGAAACACCATATATTTT.

The chain recombines TRBV20-1 with TRBJ2-7, with 9 nucleotides matching TRBD1. V shed 6 bases and J 4 bases; nucleotides not matched to a gene: 19. The CDR3 runs to 17 residues. Germline values: CDR1 DFQATT, CDR2 SNEGSKA (reference sequence). For the CDR3, the DNA is TGCAGTGCCGTCCCGGGACAGGGTAGAGGGGTTATATACGAGCAGTACTTC. This codes for CSAVPGQGRGVIYEQYF.

This clonotype was seen a handful of times. This rearrangement joins TRBV14 to TRBJ1-2; D might be TRBD1 (5 bases). The germline gives CDR1 SGHDN, CDR2 FVKESK. This CDR3 comprises 12 residues. Trimming shortened V by 8 bases and J by 5 bases, and 12 bases separated the two germline ends. CDR3 nucleotides: TGTGCCAGCGGGCCAGGGTATTATGGCTACACCTTC. Its translation: CASGPGYYGYTF.

This chain connects TRBV10-2 to TRBJ1-4, with no clear D. There are 16 residues in the CDR3. CDR1 and CDR2 (germline): WSHSY, SAAADI. V was cut by 0 bases and J by 3 bases, with 11 bases left in between. CDR3 sequence: CASSESRKTANEKLFF. For the CDR3, the DNA is TGCGCCAGCAGTGAGTCTAGGAAAACCGCTAATGAAAAACTGTTTTTT.

This clonotype was detected a few times. V and J are TRBV6-5 and TRBJ2-5, with TRBD1 identical over 7 bases. Germline V lookup: CDR1 MNHEY, CDR2 SVGAGI. The V gene end was trimmed by 2 bases and the J gene end by 9 bases; junction bases not matched to a gene: 9. The CDR3 spans 14 residues. The CDR3 protein is CASSYGRGYEAQYF. CDR3 sequence (DNA): TGTGCCAGCAGTTACGGCAGGGGGTACGAGGCCCAGTACTTC.

The chain is built from TRBV20-1 and TRBJ1-1, with 8 bases identical to TRBD1. This CDR3 has 12 residues. Looked up from germline, CDR1 is DFQATT and CDR2 is SNEGSKA (reference sequence). J was trimmed by 0 bases and V by 7 bases; bases with no gene match: 1. The CDR3 DNA reads as TGCAGTGGGGGACAGGTGAACACTGAAGCTTTCTTT. Translated: CSGGQVNTEAFF.

The V call is TRBV6-6, the J call TRBJ2-7, with D unresolved. There are 12 residues in the CDR3. CDR1 and CDR2 from the germline V gene are MNHNY and SVGAGI (reference sequence). V was trimmed by 6 bases and J by 4 bases, leaving 10 bases between them. This chain's CDR3 is CASRGSNYEQYF. As DNA, the CDR3 is TGTGCCAGCAGGGGCAGCAATTACGAGCAGTACTTC.

CDR3 protein: CASSRRSGSGELFF. CDR3 sequence (DNA): TGTGCCAGCAGTAGAAGGAGCGGTTCCGGGGAGCTGTTTTTT. This chain uses TRBV6-1 with TRBJ2-2; D is perhaps TRBD2 (5 bases). Trimming shortened V by 5 bases and J by 6 bases, and 13 bases separated the two germline ends. Per the germline V gene, CDR1 is MNHNS and CDR2 is SASEGT. The CDR3 loop spans 14 amino acids.

This chain connects TRBV28 to TRBJ2-6, with D uncertain. The germline gives CDR1 MDHEN, CDR2 SYDVKM. V was shortened by 7 bases and J by 0 bases, with 7 bases between the two germline ends. There are 14 residues in the CDR3. The CDR3 protein is CASTRSSGANVLTF. The CDR3, as DNA: TGTGCCAGCACCCGTTCCTCTGGGGCCAACGTCCTGACTTTC.

At least ten counts were recorded for this clonotype. This chain uses TRBV7-9 with TRBJ2-3, with 7 bases aligning to TRBD2. The CDR3 loop spans 14 amino acids. The ends lost 7 bases at V and 1 base at J; junction bases unmatched: 5. Germline values: CDR1 SEHNR, CDR2 FQNEAQ (reference sequence). The CDR3 protein is CASTSGLRTDTQYF. The CDR3 DNA reads as TGTGCCAGCACCTCGGGACTACGCACAGATACGCAGTATTTT.

V usage is TRBV7-9 and J usage is TRBJ2-6; D is possibly TRBD2 (5 bases). The germline V gene has CDR1 SEHNR and CDR2 FQNEAQ (reference sequence). V lost 2 bases and J lost 2, with 13 bases in between. The CDR3 consists of 17 residues. In nucleotides, the CDR3 is TGTGCCAGCAGCTTACTAGCAGTCCCGGCTGGGGCCAACGTCCTGACTTTC. This sequence encodes CASSLLAVPAGANVLTF.

The J gene is TRBJ1-5, the V gene TRBV19, with a tentative D call TRBD1 (6 bases). This CDR3 comprises 14 residues. Per the germline V gene, CDR1 is LNHDA and CDR2 is SQIVND (reference sequence). V was cut by 5 bases and J by 3 bases, with 11 bases left in between. CDR3 in DNA: TGTGCCAGTAGTCCCCGGGACAACAATCAGCCCCAGCATTTT. The encoded protein is CASSPRDNNQPQHF.

The V and J genes are TRBV9 and TRBJ2-4; 8 bases agree with TRBD1. The CDR3 runs 15 residues. The V and J ends lost 3 bases and 6 bases, in that order; junction bases with no gene match: 8. Germline V lookup: CDR1 SGDLS, CDR2 YYNGEE. The CDR3 region is CASSASIQGGNIQYF. DNA of the CDR3: TGTGCCAGCAGCGCAAGCATACAGGGGGGAAACATTCAGTACTTC.